The entry that follows covers one T cell receptor (beta chain) sequence. Germline CDR1 is MNHNS and CDR2 is SASEGT. The CDR3 has 15 amino acids. Deletions cut 5 bases from V and 4 bases from J, with 18 bases between. This specimen belongs to a study of cytomegalovirus exposure and HLA in healthy donors. 60 Vbeta and 13 Jbeta primers were used in PCR. Method: immunoSEQ multiplex PCR; TCRdb's copy keeps in-frame clones and lacks some. Among around 180,000 clones, around 80% were seen once, and the ten largest hold almost 7%. The sequence was collected from a man aged 25 to 40 in good health and CMV-seropositive. V is TRBV6-1 and J is TRBJ2-7; a weak D match, TRBD1 (6 bases). Sequencing used PBMCs. The CDR3 loop is CASSSQQQGAYEQYF. In DNA form, the CDR3 reads TGTGCCAGCAGTTCCCAACAACAGGGAGCATACGAGCAGTACTTC.